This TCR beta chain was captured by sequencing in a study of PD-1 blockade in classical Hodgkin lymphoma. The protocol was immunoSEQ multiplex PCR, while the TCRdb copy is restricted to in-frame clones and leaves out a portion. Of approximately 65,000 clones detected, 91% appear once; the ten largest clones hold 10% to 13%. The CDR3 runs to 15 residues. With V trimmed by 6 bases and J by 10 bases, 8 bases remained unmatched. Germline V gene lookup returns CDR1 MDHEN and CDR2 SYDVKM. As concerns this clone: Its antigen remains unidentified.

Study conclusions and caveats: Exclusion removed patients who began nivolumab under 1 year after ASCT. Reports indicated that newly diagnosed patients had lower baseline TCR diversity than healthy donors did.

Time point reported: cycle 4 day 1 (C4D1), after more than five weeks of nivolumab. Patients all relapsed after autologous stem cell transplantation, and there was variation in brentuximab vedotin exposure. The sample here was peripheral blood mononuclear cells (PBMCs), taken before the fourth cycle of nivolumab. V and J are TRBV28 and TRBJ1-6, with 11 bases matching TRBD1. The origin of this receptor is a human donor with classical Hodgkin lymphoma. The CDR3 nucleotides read TGTGCCAGCAGCCCAGGACAGGGGGCGCGGTCACCCCTCCACTTT. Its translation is CASSPGQGARSPLHF.